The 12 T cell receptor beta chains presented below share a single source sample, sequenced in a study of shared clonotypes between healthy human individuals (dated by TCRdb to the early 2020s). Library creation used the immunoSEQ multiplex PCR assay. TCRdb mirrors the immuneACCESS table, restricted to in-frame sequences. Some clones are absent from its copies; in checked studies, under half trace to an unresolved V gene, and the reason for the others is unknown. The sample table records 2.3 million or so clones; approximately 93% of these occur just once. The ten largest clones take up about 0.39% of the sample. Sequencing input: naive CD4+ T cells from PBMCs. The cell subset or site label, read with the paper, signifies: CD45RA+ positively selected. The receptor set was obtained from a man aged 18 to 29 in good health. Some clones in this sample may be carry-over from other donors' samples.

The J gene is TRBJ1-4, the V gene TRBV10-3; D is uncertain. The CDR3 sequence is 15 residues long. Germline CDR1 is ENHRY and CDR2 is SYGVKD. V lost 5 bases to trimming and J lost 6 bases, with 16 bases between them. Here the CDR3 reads CAISPRASTYEKLFF. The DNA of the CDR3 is TGTGCCATCAGTCCTCGGGCGTCTACTTATGAAAAACTGTTTTTT.

CDR3 loop: CASSIVAGSPRDTQYF. The DNA of the CDR3 is TGTGCCAGTAGTATAGTCGCGGGGTCCCCAAGGGATACGCAGTATTTT. The rearrangement joins TRBV19 to TRBJ2-3; D perhaps matches TRBD2 (6 bases). The CDR3 extends over 16 amino acids. Deletions cut 1 base from V and 6 bases from J, with 17 bases between. Germline assignment: CDR1 LNHDA and CDR2 SQIVND (reference sequence).

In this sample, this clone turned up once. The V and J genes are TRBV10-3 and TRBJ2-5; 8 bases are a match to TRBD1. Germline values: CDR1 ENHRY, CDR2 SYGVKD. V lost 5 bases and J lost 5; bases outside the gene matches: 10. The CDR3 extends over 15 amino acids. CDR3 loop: CAISLTQGAPETQYF. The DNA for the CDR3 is TGTGCCATCAGTTTAACTCAGGGGGCCCCTGAGACCCAGTACTTC.

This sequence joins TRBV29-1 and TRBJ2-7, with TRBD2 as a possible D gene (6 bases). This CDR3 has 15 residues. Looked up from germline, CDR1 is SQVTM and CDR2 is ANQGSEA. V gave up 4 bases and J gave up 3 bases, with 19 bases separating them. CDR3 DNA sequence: TGCAGCGTTGCCCGACGAGCGGAGGGGTTCTACGAGCAGTACTTC. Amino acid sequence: CSVARRAEGFYEQYF.

The chain's CDR3 is CASSQTSGRAVTQYF. The CDR3 nucleotides read TGTGCCAGCAGCCAGACTAGCGGGAGGGCCGTAACGCAGTACTTC. The V gene is TRBV14, the J gene TRBJ2-7; 14 nucleotides agree with TRBD2. The V segment lost 3 bases and the J segment 9 bases; nucleotides outside the gene matches: 7. The CDR3 extends over 15 amino acids. Germline lookup yields CDR1 SGHDN and CDR2 FVKESK.

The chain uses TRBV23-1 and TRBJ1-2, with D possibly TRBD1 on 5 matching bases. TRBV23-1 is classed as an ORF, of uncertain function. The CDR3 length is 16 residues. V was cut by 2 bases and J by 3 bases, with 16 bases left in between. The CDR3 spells CASSQRFRKGDYGYTF. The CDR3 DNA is TGCGCCAGCAGTCAACGCTTCAGGAAAGGGGACTATGGCTACACCTTC.

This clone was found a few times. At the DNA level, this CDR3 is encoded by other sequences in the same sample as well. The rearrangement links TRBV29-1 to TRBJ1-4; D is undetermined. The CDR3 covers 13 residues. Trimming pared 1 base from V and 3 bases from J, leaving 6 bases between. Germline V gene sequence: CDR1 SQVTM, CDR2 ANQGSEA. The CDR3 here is CSVEGGPNEKLFF. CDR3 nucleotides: TGCAGCGTTGAAGGTGGGCCTAATGAAAAACTGTTTTTT.

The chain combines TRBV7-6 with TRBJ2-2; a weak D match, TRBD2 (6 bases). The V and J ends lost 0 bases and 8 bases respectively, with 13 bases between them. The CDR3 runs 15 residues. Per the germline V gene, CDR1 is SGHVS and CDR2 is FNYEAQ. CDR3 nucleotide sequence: TGTGCCAGCAGCTTAGCCTCGCAGCGGGTAGGGGAGCTGTTTTTT. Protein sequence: CASSLASQRVGELFF.

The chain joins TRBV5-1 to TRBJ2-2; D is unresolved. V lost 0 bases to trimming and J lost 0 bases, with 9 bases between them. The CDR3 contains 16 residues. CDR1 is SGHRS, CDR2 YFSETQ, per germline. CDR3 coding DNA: TGCGCCAGCAGCTTGGTTGTGCCCCCGAACACCGGGGAGCTGTTTTTT. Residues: CASSLVVPPNTGELFF.

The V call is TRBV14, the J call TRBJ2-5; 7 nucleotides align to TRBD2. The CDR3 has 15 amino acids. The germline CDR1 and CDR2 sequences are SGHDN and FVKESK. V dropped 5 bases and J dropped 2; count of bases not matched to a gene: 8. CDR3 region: CASSKTAGPQETQYF. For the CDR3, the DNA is TGTGCCAGCAGCAAAACAGCGGGGCCGCAAGAGACCCAGTACTTC. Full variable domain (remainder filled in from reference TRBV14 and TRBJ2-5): EAGVTQFPSHSVIEKGQTVTLRCDPISGHDNLYWYRRVMGKEIKFLLHFVKESKQDESGMPNNRFLAERTGGTYSTLKVQPAELEDSGVYFCASSKTAGPQETQYFGPGTRLLVL.

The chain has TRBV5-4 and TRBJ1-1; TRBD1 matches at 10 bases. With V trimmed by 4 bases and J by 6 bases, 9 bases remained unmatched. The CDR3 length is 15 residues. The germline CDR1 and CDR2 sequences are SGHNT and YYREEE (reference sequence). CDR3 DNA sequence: TGTGCCAGCAGCGAGAGGACAGGGGGGAGCGCTGAAGCTTTCTTT. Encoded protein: CASSERTGGSAEAFF.

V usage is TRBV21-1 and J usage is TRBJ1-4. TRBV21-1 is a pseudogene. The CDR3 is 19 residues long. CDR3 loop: CASSKREPGHPGDNEKLFF. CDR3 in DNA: TGTGCCAGCAGCAAACGGGAACCGGGGCATCCGGGGGATAATGAAAAACTGTTTTTT.